This TCR beta chain came from a study of blood T cell repertoires in COVID-19. At the level of the study: Acute and convalescent COVID-19 specimens originated in the United States, Italy and Spain.

Measured with immunoSEQ multiplex PCR; TCRdb has only the in-frame clones, and not every one. The sample consists of tens of thousands of clones, 75% to 95% of them appearing once. Looked up from germline, CDR1 is MGHDK and CDR2 is SYGVNS. V lost 4 bases and J lost 3; bases outside the gene matches: 6. This CDR3 is 16 amino acids long. The sample comprised peripheral blood. The V and J genes are TRBV25-1 and TRBJ2-1, with 10 positions matching TRBD2. The clonotype originates from a middle-aged man with active COVID-19. The CDR3: CASSALAGGIYNEQFF. In DNA, the CDR3 is TGTGCCAGCAGTGCCTTAGCGGGAGGAATCTACAATGAGCAGTTCTTC. The full variable domain, its missing parts supplied by reference TRBV25-1 and TRBJ2-1, is EADIYQTPRYLVIGTGKKITLECSQTMGHDKMYWYQQDPGMELHLIHYSYGVNSTEKGDLSSESTVSRIRTEHFPLTLESARPSHTSQYLCASSALAGGIYNEQFFGPGTRLTVL.